This passage covers 3 T cell receptor beta chains from one sample sequenced in a study of blood T cells in healthy people across ages. A second PCR, run for about 7 to 11 cycles, used a sample-barcoded 5' primer plus a J-beta primer mix. Each CDR3 protein is one row after TCRdb ran MiXCR on the 5' RACE reads. Among around 1,000,000 distinct CDR3 sequences, more than 30% were seen once, and the ten largest hold about 12%. Sequences were obtained from blood. These receptor sequences come from a man between 18 and 35 years old in good health.

This clonotype was counted at least ten times. The chain carries TRBV5-1 and TRBJ1-2, with 7 positions matching TRBD1. Germline values: CDR1 SGHRS, CDR2 YFSETQ. This CDR3 is 17 amino acids long. After removal of 2 bases from V and 0 bases from J, the junction contained 10 bases not matched to a gene. CDR3 in DNA: TGCGCCAGCAGCTTACAGACAGGGAGTGGCTCTAACTATGGCTACACCTTC. This gives the protein CASSLQTGSGSNYGYTF.

This chain joins TRBV11-2 and TRBJ1-4; 9 positions agree with TRBD1. In germline, CDR1 is SGHAT, CDR2 FQNNGV. The CDR3 extends over 16 amino acids. After removal of 4 bases from V and 8 bases from J, the junction contained 11 bases not matched to a gene. The CDR3 bases are TGTGCCAGCAGCTCAGGACGGGACAGGGCCAAGGAAAAACTGTTTTTT. Translating gives CASSSGRDRAKEKLFF.

This clonotype was seen many times. The chain is built from TRBV3-1 and TRBJ2-1; D is perhaps TRBD2 (5 bases). V was shortened by 4 bases and J by 9 bases, with 16 bases between the two germline ends. CDR3 length equals 14 residues. In germline, CDR1 is LGHDT, CDR2 YNNKEL (reference sequence). CDR3 sequence: CASSPGIASSEQFF. CDR3 DNA: TGTGCCAGCAGCCCCGGGATAGCTTCAAGTGAGCAGTTCTTC.